These T cell receptor beta chains were read from a single sample in a study of siplizumab effects on memory and regulatory T cells. TCRdb's copy holds only in-frame clones and misses some; the assay was immunoSEQ multiplex PCR. The sample shows tens of thousands of clones, 93% of them seen only once. What was sequenced was CD8+ T cells sorted from blood. All receptors derive from a human donor in good health. CDR3s include the opening cysteine and the closing phenylalanine or tryptophan. D genes are given only for firm matches. Clone size appears in some rows only: once, few, many, or a class for an expanded clone.

V	D	length	size	J	DNA	CDR3
TRBV15	.	13	.	TRBJ1-1	TGTGCCACCAGCAGAAACAGGGTTGCTGAAGCTTTCTTT	CATSRNRVAEAFF
TRBV7-3	TRBD2	18	.	TRBJ2-3	TGTGCCAGCAGCTCGAGCCCGACTAGCGGGAGCGGCGCAGATACGCAGTATTTT	CASSSSPTSGSGADTQYF
TRBV28	.	19	.	TRBJ2-3	TGTGCCAGCAGTGGCGAGGTCGGGATAAGGCGTGGTCGCACAGATACGCAGTATTTT	CASSGEVGIRRGRTDTQYF
TRBV5-1	TRBD2	16	few	TRBJ2-3	TGCGCCAGCAGCTTTACGGAGGCGCGGGAGACAGATACGCAGTATTTT	CASSFTEARETDTQYF
TRBV5-4	.	13	.	TRBJ2-5	TGTGCCAGCCTCGGTCCGGGACGCGGGACCCAGTACTTC	CASLGPGRGTQYF
TRBV9	.	16	.	TRBJ2-5	TGTGCCAGCAGCGTAGAGTCGGGTGGTGGTGGGGAGACCCAGTACTTC	CASSVESGGGGETQYF
TRBV14	.	16	.	TRBJ2-7	TGTGCCAGCAGCCATGAACCCGGGATTTTTTCCTACGAGCAGTACTTC	CASSHEPGIFSYEQYF
TRBV29-1	.	16	.	TRBJ2-1	TGCAGCGTTCCCAAACACGCGAACAACTCGAGGGATGAGCAGTTCTTC	CSVPKHANNSRDEQFF
TRBV7-9	TRBD2	18	.	TRBJ2-1	TGTGCCAGCACCTATAGCGGGAGGGCCGGAAAGAGGGACAATGAGCAGTTCTTC	CASTYSGRAGKRDNEQFF
TRBV13	.	15	.	TRBJ1-1	TGTGCCAGCAGCTTAGTCGGGGGGGGAGTCACTGAAGCTTTCTTT	CASSLVGGGVTEAFF
TRBV28	TRBD2	23	.	TRBJ2-1	TGTGCCAGCAGTCCTTCCCACGACAGGGGGACTAGCGGGAGGGTATTGGCCTACAATGAGCAGTTCTTC	CASSPSHDRGTSGRVLAYNEQFF